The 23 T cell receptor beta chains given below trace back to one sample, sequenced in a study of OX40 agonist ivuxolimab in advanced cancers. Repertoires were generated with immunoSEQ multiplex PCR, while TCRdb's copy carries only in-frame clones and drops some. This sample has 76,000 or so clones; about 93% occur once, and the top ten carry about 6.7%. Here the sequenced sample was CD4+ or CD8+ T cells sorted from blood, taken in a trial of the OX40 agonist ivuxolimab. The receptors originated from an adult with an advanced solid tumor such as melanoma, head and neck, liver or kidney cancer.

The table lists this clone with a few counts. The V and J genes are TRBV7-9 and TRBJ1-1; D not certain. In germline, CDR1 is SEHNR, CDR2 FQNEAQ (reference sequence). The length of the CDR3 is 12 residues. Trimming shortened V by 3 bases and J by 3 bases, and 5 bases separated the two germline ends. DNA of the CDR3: TGTGCCAGCAGCTTCGGCGACACTGAAGCTTTCTTT. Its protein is CASSFGDTEAFF.

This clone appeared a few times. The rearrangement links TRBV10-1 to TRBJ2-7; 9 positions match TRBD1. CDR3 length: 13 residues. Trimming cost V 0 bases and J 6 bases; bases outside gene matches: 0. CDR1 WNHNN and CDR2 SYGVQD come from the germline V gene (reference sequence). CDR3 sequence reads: CASSESTGGEQYF. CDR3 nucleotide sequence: TGCGCCAGCAGTGAGTCGACAGGGGGCGAGCAGTACTTC.

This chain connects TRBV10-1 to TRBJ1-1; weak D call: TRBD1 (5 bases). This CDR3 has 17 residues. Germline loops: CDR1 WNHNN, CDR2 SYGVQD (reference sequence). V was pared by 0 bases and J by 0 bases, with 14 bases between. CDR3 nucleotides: TGCGCCAGCAGTGAGTCATGGGGCATCGTATTGAACACTGAAGCTTTCTTT. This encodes CASSESWGIVLNTEAFF.

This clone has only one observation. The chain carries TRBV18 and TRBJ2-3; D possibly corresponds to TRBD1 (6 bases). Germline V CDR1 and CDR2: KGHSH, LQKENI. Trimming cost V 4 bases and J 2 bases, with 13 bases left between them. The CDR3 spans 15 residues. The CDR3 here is CASSLSGQITDTQYF. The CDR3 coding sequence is TGTGCCAGCTCACTATCTGGACAGATCACAGATACGCAGTATTTT.

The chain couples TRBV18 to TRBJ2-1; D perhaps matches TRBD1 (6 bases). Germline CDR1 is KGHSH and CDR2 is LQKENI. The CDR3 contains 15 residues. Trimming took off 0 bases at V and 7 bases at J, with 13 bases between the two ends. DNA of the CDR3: TGTGCCAGCTCACCACCGGGGGCGCAACGGAATGAGCAGTTCTTC. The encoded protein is CASSPPGAQRNEQFF.

This CDR3 is CASSAPGQGTYEQYF. The CDR3 DNA is TGTGCCAGCAGCGCCCCGGGACAGGGCACCTACGAGCAGTACTTC. This sequence joins TRBV14 and TRBJ2-7, with TRBD1 identical over 9 bases. Germline assignment: CDR1 SGHDN and CDR2 FVKESK. With 5 bases clipped from V and 2 bases from J, the junction kept 7 bases outside the gene matches. CDR3 length: 15 residues.

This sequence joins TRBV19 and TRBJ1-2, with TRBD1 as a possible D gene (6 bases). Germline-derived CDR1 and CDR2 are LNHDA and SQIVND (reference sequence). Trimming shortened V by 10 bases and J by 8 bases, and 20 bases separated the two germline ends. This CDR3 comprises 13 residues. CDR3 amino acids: CATFMDSYEGYTF. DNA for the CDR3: TGTGCCACCTTTATGGACAGTTACGAAGGCTACACCTTC.

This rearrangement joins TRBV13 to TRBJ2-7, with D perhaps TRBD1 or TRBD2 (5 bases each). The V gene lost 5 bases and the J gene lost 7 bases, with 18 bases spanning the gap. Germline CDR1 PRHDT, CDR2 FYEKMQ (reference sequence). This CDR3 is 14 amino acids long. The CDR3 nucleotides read TGTGCCAGCAGCCCGCAGGGACCGCGCCGGGAGCAGTACTTC. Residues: CASSPQGPRREQYF.

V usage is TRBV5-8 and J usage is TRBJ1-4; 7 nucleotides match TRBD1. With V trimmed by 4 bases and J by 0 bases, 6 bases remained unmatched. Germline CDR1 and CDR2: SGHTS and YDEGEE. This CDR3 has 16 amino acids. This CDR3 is CASSPGQTATNEKLFF. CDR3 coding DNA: TGTGCCAGCAGCCCGGGACAGACCGCAACTAATGAAAAACTGTTTTTT.

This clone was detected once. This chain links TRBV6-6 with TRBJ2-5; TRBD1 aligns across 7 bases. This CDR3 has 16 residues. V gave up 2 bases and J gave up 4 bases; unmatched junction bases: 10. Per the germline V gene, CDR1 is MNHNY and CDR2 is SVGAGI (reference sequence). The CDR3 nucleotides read TGTGCCAGCAGTTACCCCGACAGGGAAGGGCGAGAGACCCAGTACTTC. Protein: CASSYPDREGRETQYF.

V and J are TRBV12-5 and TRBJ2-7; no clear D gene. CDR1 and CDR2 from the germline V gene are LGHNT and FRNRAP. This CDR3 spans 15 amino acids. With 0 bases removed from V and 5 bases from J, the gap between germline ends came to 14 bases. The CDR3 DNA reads TGTGCTAGTGGTTTGGTATCAAACCGCCTGAACGAGCAGTACTTC. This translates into CASGLVSNRLNEQYF.

CDR3 sequence: CASSYSRGAAVGAFF. The DNA of the CDR3 is TGTGCCAGCAGTTACTCGAGAGGGGCGGCGGTGGGTGCTTTCTTT. The chain employs TRBV6-5 and TRBJ1-1; TRBD1 is a possible D gene (5 bases). V lost 0 bases, J lost 11 bases, and 19 bases lay in between. Germline CDR1 reads MNHEY; CDR2 reads SVGAGI. The CDR3 length is 15 residues.

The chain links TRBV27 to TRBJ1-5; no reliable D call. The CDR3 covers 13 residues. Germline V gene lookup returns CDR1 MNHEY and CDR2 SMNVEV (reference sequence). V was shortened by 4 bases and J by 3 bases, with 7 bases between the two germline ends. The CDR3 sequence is CASSYGPNQPQHF. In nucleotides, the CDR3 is TGTGCCAGCAGTTATGGACCCAATCAGCCCCAGCATTTT.

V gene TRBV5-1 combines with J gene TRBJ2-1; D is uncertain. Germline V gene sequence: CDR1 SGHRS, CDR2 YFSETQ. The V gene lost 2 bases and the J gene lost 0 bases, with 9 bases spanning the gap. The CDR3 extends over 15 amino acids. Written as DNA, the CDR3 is TGCGCCAGCAGCTTCGGGCCAACCTCCTACAATGAGCAGTTCTTC. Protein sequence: CASSFGPTSYNEQFF.

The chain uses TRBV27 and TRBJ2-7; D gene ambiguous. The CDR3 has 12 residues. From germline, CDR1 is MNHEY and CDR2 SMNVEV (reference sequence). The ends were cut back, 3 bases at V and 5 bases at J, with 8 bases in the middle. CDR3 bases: TGTGCCAGCAGTTTTGGGCTCCACGAGCAGTACTTC. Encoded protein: CASSFGLHEQYF.

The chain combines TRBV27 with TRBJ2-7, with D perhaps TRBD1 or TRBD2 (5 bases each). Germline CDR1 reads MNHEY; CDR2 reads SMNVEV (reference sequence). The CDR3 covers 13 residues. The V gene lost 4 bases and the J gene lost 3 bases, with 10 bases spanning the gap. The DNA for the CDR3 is TGTGCCAGCAGTTACATTGGGGGCTACGAGCAGTACTTC. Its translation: CASSYIGGYEQYF.

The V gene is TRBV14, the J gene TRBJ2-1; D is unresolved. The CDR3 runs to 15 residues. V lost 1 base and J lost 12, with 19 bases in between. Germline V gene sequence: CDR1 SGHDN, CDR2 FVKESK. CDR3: CASSQVSYGPSGQFF. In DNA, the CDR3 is TGTGCCAGCAGCCAAGTTTCTTACGGGCCATCGGGGCAGTTCTTC. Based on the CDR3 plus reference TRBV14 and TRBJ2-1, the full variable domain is EAGVTQFPSHSVIEKGQTVTLRCDPISGHDNLYWYRRVMGKEIKFLLHFVKESKQDESGMPNNRFLAERTGGTYSTLKVQPAELEDSGVYFCASSQVSYGPSGQFFGPGTRLTVL.

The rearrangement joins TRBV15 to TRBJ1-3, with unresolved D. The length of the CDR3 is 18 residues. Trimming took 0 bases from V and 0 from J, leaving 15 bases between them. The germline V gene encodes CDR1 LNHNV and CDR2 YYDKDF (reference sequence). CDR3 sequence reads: CATSRDETPPSSGNTIYF. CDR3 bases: TGTGCCACCAGCAGAGATGAGACACCTCCGAGCTCTGGAAACACCATATATTTT.

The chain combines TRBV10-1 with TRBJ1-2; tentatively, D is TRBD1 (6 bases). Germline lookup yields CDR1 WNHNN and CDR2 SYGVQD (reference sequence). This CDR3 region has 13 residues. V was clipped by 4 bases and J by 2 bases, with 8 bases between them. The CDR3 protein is CASSAGDNYGYTF. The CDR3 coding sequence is TGCGCCAGCAGTGCAGGGGACAACTATGGCTACACCTTC.

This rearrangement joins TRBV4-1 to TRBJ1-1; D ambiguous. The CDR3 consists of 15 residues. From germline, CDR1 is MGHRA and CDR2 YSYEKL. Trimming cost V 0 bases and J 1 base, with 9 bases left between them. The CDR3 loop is CASSQDPGPNTEAFF. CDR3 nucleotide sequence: TGCGCCAGCAGCCAAGATCCGGGTCCGAACACTGAAGCTTTCTTT.

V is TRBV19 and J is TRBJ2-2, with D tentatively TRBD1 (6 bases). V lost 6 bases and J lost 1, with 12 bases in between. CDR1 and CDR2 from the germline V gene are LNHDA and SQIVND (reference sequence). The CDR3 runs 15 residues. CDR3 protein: CASSLRTENTGELFF. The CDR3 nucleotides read TGTGCCAGTAGCCTCAGGACAGAGAACACCGGGGAGCTGTTTTTT.

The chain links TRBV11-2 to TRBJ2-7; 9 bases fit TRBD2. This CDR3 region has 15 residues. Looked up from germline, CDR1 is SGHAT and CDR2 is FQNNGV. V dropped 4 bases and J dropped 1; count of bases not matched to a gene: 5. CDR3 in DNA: TGTGCCAGCAGCTATGGAGCGGGAGGTTCCTACGAGCAGTACTTC. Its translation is CASSYGAGGSYEQYF.

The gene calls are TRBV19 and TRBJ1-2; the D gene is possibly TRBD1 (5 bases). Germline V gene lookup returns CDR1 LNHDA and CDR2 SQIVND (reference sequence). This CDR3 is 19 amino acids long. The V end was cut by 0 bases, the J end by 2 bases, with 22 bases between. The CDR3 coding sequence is TGTGCCAGTAGTATAGAGGGAGACAGTGGAGGGAGAGGGAACTATGGCTACACCTTC. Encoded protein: CASSIEGDSGGRGNYGYTF.